This T cell receptor beta chain appears in the sequencing data of a study of CD8 T cells in Susac syndrome. As concerns this clonotype: Its antigen is currently unknown.

It was with random hexamers that about 0.45 to 1 ug RNA was reverse transcribed. By means of immunoSEQ multiplex PCR, TCR beta CDR3 spanning 54 Vbeta and 13 Jbeta underwent amplification. TCRdb itself ran the immunoSEQ multiplex PCR reads through MiXCR, one entry per CDR3 protein. Of some 300,000 distinct CDR3 sequences in the sample, roughly 90% were seen once. In blood CD8+ and CD4+ T cells, TCR beta underwent sequencing. TEMRA cells were FACS-enriched, with CD8+ and CD4+ T cells isolated negatively. Notes on the study in general: The study's TCR sequencing and HLA analysis covered a relatively small number of individuals, and the study acknowledged this.

The TCR originated in a human donor with multiple sclerosis. What was sequenced was CD8+ T cells from PBMCs.

CDR3 nucleotide sequence: TGTGCCTGGAGTTTCGGGACAGGGACCGACGAGCAGTACTTC. It codes for CAWSFGTGTDEQYF. The chain employs TRBV30 and TRBJ2-7; 9 bases match TRBD1. Germline V CDR1 and CDR2: GTSNPN, SVGIG (reference sequence). The CDR3 covers 14 residues. The trim removed 2 bases at V and 5 bases at J, leaving 7 bases unmatched.